This T cell receptor beta chain was profiled in a study of beta chain features in type 1 diabetes. Germline assignment: CDR1 SGHTA and CDR2 FQGNSA. V was trimmed by 7 bases and J by 10 bases, leaving 20 bases between them. CDR3 length equals 14 residues. Overall study findings and caveats: Fewer junction insertions and more nucleotide deletions appeared in type 1 diabetes patients. When Type 1 diabetes patients were examined, their TCRB CDR3s proved moderately but significantly shorter in all four CD4+ subsets.

The study reverse transcribed the entire isolated RNA, so it sequenced expressed TCRB transcripts. Repertoires were generated with immunoSEQ multiplex PCR, while TCRdb's copy carries only in-frame clones and drops some. The sample has about 130,000 clones, about 10% seen once; the top ten hold under 0.9%. To note about this clone: Its antigen remains unidentified.

The chain has TRBV7-2 and TRBJ2-1; D is perhaps TRBD1 (6 bases). The sample comprised central memory CD4+ T cells from blood. This TCR was sampled from a man aged 30 to 45 with type 1 diabetes. CDR3 sequence reads: CASTLGGREREQFF. For the CDR3, the DNA is TGTGCCAGCACCCTTGGGGGCAGGGAGAGAGAGCAGTTCTTC.